This is a list of T cell receptor beta chains from one sample in a study of blood T cell repertoires in COVID-19. The table came from immunoSEQ multiplex PCR; TCRdb's copy has only in-frame clones and leaves some out. The sample shows approximately 280,000 clones, over 85% of them seen only once. The specimen was PBMCs or T cells enriched from blood (not recorded which). The receptors derive from a woman aged 55-70 years who had recovered from COVID-19. The CDR3 runs from the conserved cysteine through the conserved F or W. Fields, in order: clone size, J gene, CDR3 length, D gene, V gene, CDR3 protein, CDR3 DNA. D genes are given only for firm matches. Some rows mark clone size as missing; the rest say once, few, many or name a class of expanded clone.

.,TRBJ2-3,17,TRBD1,TRBV14,CASRSGQSLLSTDTQYF,TGTGCCAGCAGATCGGGACAGTCCTTGCTTAGCACAGATACGCAGTATTTT
.,TRBJ2-1,16,TRBD1,TRBV28,CASSSPPSGGSVEQFF,TGTGCCAGCAGTTCCCCACCGTCAGGGGGCTCGGTTGAGCAGTTCTTC
.,TRBJ1-1,15,.,TRBV30,CAGAEGPLTNTEAFF,TGTGCCGGGGCGGAGGGGCCACTCACTAACACTGAAGCTTTCTTT
.,TRBJ1-1,13,.,TRBV5-1,CASSGQTNTEAFF,TGCGCCAGCAGCGGGCAGACGAACACTGAAGCTTTCTTT
.,TRBJ1-5,13,.,TRBV5-1,CASRRDGNQPQHF,TGCGCCAGCAGACGGGATGGCAATCAGCCCCAGCATTTT
.,TRBJ1-6,14,.,TRBV28,CASSSAGRNSPLHF,TGTGCCAGCAGTTCGGCAGGGAGGAATTCACCCCTCCACTTT
.,TRBJ1-1,13,.,TRBV5-1,CASSWQGNTEAFF,TGCGCCAGCAGCTGGCAGGGGAACACTGAAGCTTTCTTT
.,TRBJ1-2,12,.,TRBV24-1,CATSELNYGYTF,TGTGCCACCAGTGAACTCAACTATGGCTACACCTTC
.,TRBJ1-5,15,.,TRBV27,CASSFSPLNNQPQHF,TGTGCCAGCAGTTTTTCTCCGCTAAACAATCAGCCCCAGCATTTT
once,TRBJ2-3,15,TRBD1,TRBV11-3,CASSMDRGTTDTQYF,TGTGCCAGCAGCATGGACAGGGGGACAACAGATACGCAGTATTTT
once,TRBJ2-2,13,.,TRBV7-9,CASGGRNTGELFF,TGTGCCAGCGGCGGGCGGAACACCGGGGAGCTGTTTTTT
.,TRBJ2-3,15,TRBD1,TRBV15,CATSTRTGGIDTQYF,TGTGCCACCAGCACACGGACAGGGGGCATAGATACGCAGTATTTT
.,TRBJ1-2,14,TRBD1,TRBV28,CASSPPRDRAGGYF,TGTGCCAGCAGCCCTCCCCGGGACAGGGCAGGCGGTTACTTC
.,TRBJ2-5,13,.,TRBV9,CASSVQGRETQYF,TGTGCCAGCAGCGTACAGGGAAGAGAGACCCAGTACTTC
.,TRBJ1-4,14,TRBD1,TRBV7-9,CASSRTGEGEKLFF,TGTGCCAGCAGCAGGACAGGGGAGGGTGAAAAACTGTTTTTT
.,TRBJ1-1,11,.,TRBV11-2,CASSSGGEAFF,TGTGCCAGCAGCTCAGGAGGTGAAGCTTTCTTT
.,TRBJ2-1,13,.,TRBV30,CAWSPTRANEQFF,TGTGCCTGGAGTCCCACTAGAGCCAATGAGCAGTTCTTC
.,TRBJ1-6,14,.,TRBV7-9,CASSFGIFNSPLHF,TGTGCCAGCAGCTTCGGGATTTTTAATTCACCCCTCCACTTT
.,TRBJ1-2,13,.,TRBV12-3/TRBV12-4,CASREGQIYGYTF,TGTGCCAGCAGGGAAGGACAGATCTATGGCTACACCTTC
once,TRBJ1-3,14,.,TRBV6-1,CASSESGDGNTIYF,TGTGCCAGCAGTGAATCAGGGGATGGAAACACCATATATTTT
.,TRBJ2-7,15,TRBD1,TRBV4-1,CASRPGQGPFYEQYF,TGCGCCAGCAGACCCGGACAGGGCCCTTTCTACGAGCAGTACTTC
.,TRBJ1-5,16,.,TRBV7-8,CASSIQQTGINQPQHF,TGTGCCAGCAGCATACAACAGACCGGGATCAATCAGCCCCAGCATTTT
.,TRBJ2-1,15,.,TRBV5-1,CASSLAQGSYNEQFF,TGCGCCAGCAGCTTGGCACAGGGTTCCTACAATGAGCAGTTCTTC
.,TRBJ1-2,12,.,TRBV12-3/TRBV12-4,CASLKPGYGYTF,TGTGCCAGCCTTAAGCCCGGCTATGGCTACACCTTC
.,TRBJ2-2,15,.,TRBV5-1,CASSPPFRGRGELFF,TGCGCCAGCAGCCCCCCGTTCCGGGGGAGGGGGGAGCTGTTTTTT
.,TRBJ1-5,15,.,TRBV6-5,CASRPPGGLNQPQHF,TGTGCCAGCAGGCCCCCGGGGGGGCTCAATCAGCCCCAGCATTTT
once,TRBJ2-3,12,.,TRBV12-3/TRBV12-4,CASSLVADTQYF,TGTGCCAGCAGTTTAGTCGCAGATACGCAGTATTTT
.,TRBJ2-3,14,.,TRBV4-1,CASSQLGGRDTQYF,TGCGCCAGCAGCCAATTAGGCGGCCGCGATACGCAGTATTTT